Below, one T cell receptor (beta chain) is given with its context. Germline CDR1 and CDR2: SGHRS and YFSETQ. The CDR3 covers 15 residues. Trimming removed 3 bases from V and 5 bases from J, with 17 bases in between. The data were obtained in a study of blood T cell repertoires in COVID-19. Grouping used clinical history reported by participants in a survey and questionnaire. The data were produced by immunoSEQ multiplex PCR, yet TCRdb's version contains in-frame clones alone and is incomplete. The sample has around 300,000 clones, approximately 85% seen once. This receptor was obtained from a woman aged 30 to 39 who had recovered from COVID-19. The chain combines TRBV5-1 with TRBJ2-5; maybe TRBD2 (5 bases). Sample: PBMCs or T cells enriched from blood (not recorded which). The DNA for the CDR3 is TGCGCCAGCAGCTCAACCCCTAGCTTTATTGAGACCCAGTACTTC. This encodes CASSSTPSFIETQYF.